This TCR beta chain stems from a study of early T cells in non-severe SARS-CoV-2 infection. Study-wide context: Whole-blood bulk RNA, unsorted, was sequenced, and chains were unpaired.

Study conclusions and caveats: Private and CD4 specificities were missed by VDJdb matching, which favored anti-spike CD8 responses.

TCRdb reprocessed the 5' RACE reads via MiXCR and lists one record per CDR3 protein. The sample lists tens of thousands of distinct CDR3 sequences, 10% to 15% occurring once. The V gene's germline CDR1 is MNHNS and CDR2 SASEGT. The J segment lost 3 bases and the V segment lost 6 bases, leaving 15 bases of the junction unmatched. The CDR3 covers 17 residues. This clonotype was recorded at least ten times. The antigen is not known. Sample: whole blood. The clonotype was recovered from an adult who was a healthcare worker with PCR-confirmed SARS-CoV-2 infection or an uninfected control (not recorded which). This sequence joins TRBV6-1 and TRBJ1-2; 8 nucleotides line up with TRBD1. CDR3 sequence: CASRRQGLTRSDYGYTF. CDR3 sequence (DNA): TGTGCCAGCAGAAGACAGGGGCTGACTCGTTCAGACTATGGCTACACCTTC.